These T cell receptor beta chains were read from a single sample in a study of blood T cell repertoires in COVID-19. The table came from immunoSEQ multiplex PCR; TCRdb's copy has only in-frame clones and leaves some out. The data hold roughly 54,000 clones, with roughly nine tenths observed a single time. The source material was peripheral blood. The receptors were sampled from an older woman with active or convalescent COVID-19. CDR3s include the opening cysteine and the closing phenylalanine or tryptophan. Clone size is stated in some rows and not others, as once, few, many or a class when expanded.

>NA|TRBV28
CASSSYGTGGRRSNQPQHF
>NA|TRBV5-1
CASSASASSTDTQYF
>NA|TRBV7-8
CASSLPGGPYNEQFF
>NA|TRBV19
CASSIIPGRSSSYNEQFF
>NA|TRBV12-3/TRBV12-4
CASTFSGGQPQHF
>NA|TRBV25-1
CASSENRGKGTDTQYF
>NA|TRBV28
CASSLGGARDQPQHF
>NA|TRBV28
CASSPSQGAGGNTIYF
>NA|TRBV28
CASRLGGVTGNEQFF
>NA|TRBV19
CASKDSRAGYTF
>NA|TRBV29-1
CSVEDLNRGYGYTF
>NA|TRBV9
CASSALLNTGELFF
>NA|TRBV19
CASSWAVAGSQETQYF
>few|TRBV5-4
CASSPQGLGTEAFF
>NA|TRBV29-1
CSGSRKAGELFF
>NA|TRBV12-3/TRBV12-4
CASSADRRVAQHF
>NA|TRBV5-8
CASSSLGGERQPQHF
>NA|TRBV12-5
CASALGQINNEQFF
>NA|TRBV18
CASSPVLGQFNEQFF
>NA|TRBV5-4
CASSFGPPGGANYGYTF
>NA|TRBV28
CASVSGSSYEQYF
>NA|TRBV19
CASTQGGTGNTEAFF
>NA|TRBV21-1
CASSKSGVSGSNQPQHF
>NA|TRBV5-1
CASSLVLNFGETQYF
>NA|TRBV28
CASGLQGSTGELFF
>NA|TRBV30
CAWSVRGRTEAFF
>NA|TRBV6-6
CASSDSDPYEQYF
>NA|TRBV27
CASSDRVRTYGYTF
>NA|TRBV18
CASSPLPGLAGDNNEQFF
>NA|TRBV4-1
CASSPRDSDQPQHF
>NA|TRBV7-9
CASSPTGTSGGYEQYF
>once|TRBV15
CATSRGTSGYNEQFF
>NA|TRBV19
CASSIRAGEQETQYF
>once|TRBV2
CASSEGGTSSYEQYF
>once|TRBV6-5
CASRSTIGEQYF
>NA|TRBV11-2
CASSTTSGSSYEQYF
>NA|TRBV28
CASSLAGVAYEQYF
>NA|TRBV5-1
CASSTGTSGSFYGELFF
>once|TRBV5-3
CARSTKLAPASYEQYF
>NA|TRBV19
CASSMADPLYGYTF
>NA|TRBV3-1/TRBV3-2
CASSQSWASGNTIYF
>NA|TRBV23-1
CATPGTEYTDTQYF
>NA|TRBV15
CATSRTTGGNQPQHF
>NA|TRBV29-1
CSVDPLDRDVGYTF
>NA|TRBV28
CASSSVRVRFGNTEAFF
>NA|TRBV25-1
CASSEPRTAQVYGYTF
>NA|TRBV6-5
CASSWTFQETQYF
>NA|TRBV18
CASSGLAGVLETQYF
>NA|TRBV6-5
CASSRQAPYGYTF
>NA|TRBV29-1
CSVARDRGRTDTQYF
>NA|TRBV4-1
CASSQDISGAETQYF
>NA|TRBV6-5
CASSYFLRDGTEAFF
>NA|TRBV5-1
CASSGQGTEAFF
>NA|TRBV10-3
CAISESLAGGPGDNEQFF
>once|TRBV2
CASSESVWEQFF
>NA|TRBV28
CASSSSRAEDTDTQYF
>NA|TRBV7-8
CASSLGQGEAFF
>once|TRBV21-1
CASSKKLPVPANYGYTF
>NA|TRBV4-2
CASSQGGNSGANVLTF
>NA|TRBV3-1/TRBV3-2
CASSLRQGATNEKLFF